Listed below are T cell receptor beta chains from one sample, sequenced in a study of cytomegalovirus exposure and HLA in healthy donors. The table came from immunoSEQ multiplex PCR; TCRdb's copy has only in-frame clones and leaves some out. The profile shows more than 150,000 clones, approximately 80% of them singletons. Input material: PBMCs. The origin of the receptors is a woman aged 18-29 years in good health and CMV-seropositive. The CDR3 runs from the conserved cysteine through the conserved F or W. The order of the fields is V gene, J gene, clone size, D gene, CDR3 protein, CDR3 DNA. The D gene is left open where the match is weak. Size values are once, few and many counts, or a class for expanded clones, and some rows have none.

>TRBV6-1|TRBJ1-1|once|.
CASGLLDRKGEAFF
TGTGCCAGCGGGTTACTCGACCGAAAGGGGGAAGCTTTCTTT
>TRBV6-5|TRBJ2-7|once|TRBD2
CASSRSGVAYEQYF
TGTGCCAGCAGTCGCAGCGGGGTGGCCTACGAGCAGTACTTC
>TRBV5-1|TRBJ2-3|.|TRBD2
CASSLETSGTDTQYF
TGCGCCAGCAGCTTGGAGACTAGCGGCACAGATACGCAGTATTTT
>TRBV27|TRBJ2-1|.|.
CASSLVQADEQFF
TGTGCCAGCAGTTTGGTCCAGGCCGATGAGCAGTTCTTC
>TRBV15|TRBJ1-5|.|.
CATSGGVNQPQHF
TGTGCCACCAGCGGGGGGGTCAATCAGCCCCAGCATTTT
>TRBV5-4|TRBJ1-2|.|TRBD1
CASSRQGSGVLIVSYTF
TGTGCCAGCAGCCGACAGGGTTCTGGAGTCTTGATAGTGAGCTACACCTTC
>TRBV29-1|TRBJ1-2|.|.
CSVAHRLSNYGYTF
TGCAGCGTTGCACACAGGCTTTCTAACTATGGCTACACCTTC
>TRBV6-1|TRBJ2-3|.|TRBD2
CASSVLAGADGFGTDTQYF
TGTGCCAGCAGTGTTTTAGCGGGGGCCGACGGGTTTGGCACAGATACGCAGTATTTT
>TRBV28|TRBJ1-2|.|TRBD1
CASSPPPDRVHGYTF
TGTGCCAGCAGTCCACCCCCAGACAGGGTACATGGCTACACCTTC
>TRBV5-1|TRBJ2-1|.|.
CASSLTAGSYNEQFF
TGCGCCAGCAGCTTGACTGCAGGGTCGTACAATGAGCAGTTCTTC
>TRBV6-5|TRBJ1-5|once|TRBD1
CASSCDRAFNCPQHF
TGTGCCAGCAGCTGCGACAGGGCCTTTAATTGCCCCCAGCATTTT
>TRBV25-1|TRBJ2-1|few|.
CASSEGGGDEQFF
TGTGCCAGCAGTGAAGGAGGGGGCGATGAGCAGTTCTTC
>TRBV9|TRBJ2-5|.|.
CASSLSAAIQETQYF
TGTGCCAGCAGCTTGTCAGCGGCAATCCAAGAGACCCAGTACTTC
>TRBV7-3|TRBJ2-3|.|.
CASSKNSAGTQYF
TGTGCCAGCAGCAAAAACAGTGCAGGGACGCAGTATTTT
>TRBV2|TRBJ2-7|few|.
CASSESSIYEQYF
TGTGCCAGCAGTGAGAGTAGCATCTACGAGCAGTACTTC
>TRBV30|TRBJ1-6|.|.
CAWNLIDNSPLHF
TGTGCCTGGAATTTAATAGATAATTCACCCCTCCACTTT
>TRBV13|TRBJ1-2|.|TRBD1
CASSLMSAGGGYGYTF
TGTGCCAGCAGCTTAATGTCTGCAGGGGGCGGCTATGGCTACACCTTC
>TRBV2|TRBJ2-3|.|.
CASSEGTATDTQYF
TGTGCCAGCAGCGAGGGGACTGCCACAGATACGCAGTATTTT
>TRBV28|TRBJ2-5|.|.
CASSGYREGGQETQYF
TGTGCCAGCAGTGGCTACAGGGAGGGGGGACAAGAGACCCAGTACTTC
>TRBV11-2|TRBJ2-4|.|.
CASSLDQARAEYF
TGTGCCAGCAGCTTAGATCAAGCCAGGGCGGAGTACTTC
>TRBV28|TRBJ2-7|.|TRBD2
CASSPAGTSGNSYEQYF
TGTGCCAGCAGTCCTGCCGGGACTAGCGGGAATTCCTACGAGCAGTACTTC
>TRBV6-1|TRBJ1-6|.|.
CASRKRRGNNSPLHF
TGTGCCAGCAGAAAACGAAGGGGAAATAATTCACCCCTCCACTTT
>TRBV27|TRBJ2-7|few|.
CASSFGGINEQYF
TGTGCCAGCAGTTTCGGGGGAATCAACGAGCAGTACTTC
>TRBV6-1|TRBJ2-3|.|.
CASSHTSGGADTQYF
TGTGCCAGCAGTCATACTAGTGGTGGGGCAGATACGCAGTATTTT
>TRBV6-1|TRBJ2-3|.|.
CASSEGRGHYSTDTQYF
TGTGCCAGCAGTGAGGGGCGGGGGCACTATAGCACAGATACGCAGTATTTT
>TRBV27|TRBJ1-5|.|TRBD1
CASSRDRGLDQPQHF
TGTGCCAGCAGCAGGGACAGGGGGTTGGATCAGCCCCAGCATTTT
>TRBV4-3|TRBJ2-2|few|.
CASSHSLETGELFF
TGCGCCAGCAGCCACTCCCTCGAGACCGGGGAGCTGTTTTTT
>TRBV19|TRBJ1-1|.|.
CASSSPGKFTEAFF
TGTGCCAGTAGTAGCCCAGGGAAATTTACTGAAGCTTTCTTT
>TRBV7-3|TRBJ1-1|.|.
CASSLTAGREEAFF
TGTGCCAGCAGCCTAACAGCCGGGAGGGAGGAAGCTTTCTTT
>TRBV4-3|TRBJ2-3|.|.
CASSQDQGTRTDTQYF
TGCGCCAGCAGCCAAGATCAGGGGACCCGCACAGATACGCAGTATTTT
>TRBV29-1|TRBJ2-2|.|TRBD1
CSARTGTGELFF
TGCAGCGCTCGGACAGGGACCGGGGAGCTGTTTTTT
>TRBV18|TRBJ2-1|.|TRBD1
CASSPGQGANEQFF
TGTGCCAGCTCACCAGGACAGGGAGCCAATGAGCAGTTCTTC
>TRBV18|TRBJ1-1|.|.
CASEINRGTNTEAFF
TGTGCCAGCGAAATAAACCGGGGAACGAACACTGAAGCTTTCTTT
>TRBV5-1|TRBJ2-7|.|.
CASSLAGMGTYEQYF
TGCGCCAGCAGCTTGGCGGGAATGGGAACCTACGAGCAGTACTTC
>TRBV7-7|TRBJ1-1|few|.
CASSLERRTGSTEAFF
TGTGCCAGCAGCTTAGAACGGCGGACTGGAAGCACTGAAGCTTTCTTT
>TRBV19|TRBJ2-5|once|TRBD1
CASSRLGTGGETQYF
TGTGCCAGTAGTCGCCTCGGGACAGGGGGAGAGACCCAGTACTTC
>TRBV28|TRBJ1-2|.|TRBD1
CASSPQQGRGYGYTF
TGTGCCAGCAGTCCGCAACAGGGGAGAGGGTATGGCTACACCTTC
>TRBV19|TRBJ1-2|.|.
CASNPGYGYTF
TGTGCCAGTAACCCAGGGTATGGCTACACCTTC
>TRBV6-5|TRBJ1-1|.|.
CASSPSSRNTEAFF
TGTGCCAGCAGCCCAAGCTCGAGGAACACTGAAGCTTTCTTT
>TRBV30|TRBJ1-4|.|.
CAYSGGLTTNEKLFF
TGTGCCTACTCGGGGGGCCTCACAACTAATGAAAAACTGTTTTTT
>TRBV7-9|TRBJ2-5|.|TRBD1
CASTDLTTGVETQYF
TGTGCCAGCACCGACCTGACAACAGGGGTGGAGACCCAGTACTTC
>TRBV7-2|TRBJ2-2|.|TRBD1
CASSLYGGTGGAGGELFF
TGTGCCAGCAGCTTATATGGAGGGACAGGGGGCGCGGGCGGGGAGCTGTTTTTT
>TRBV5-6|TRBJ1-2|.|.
CASSQTLADGYTF
TGTGCCAGCTCCCAGACTCTGGCGGATGGCTACACCTTC
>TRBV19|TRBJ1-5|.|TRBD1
CASSVSGGGNQPQHF
TGTGCCAGTAGCGTTTCAGGGGGAGGCAATCAGCCCCAGCATTTT
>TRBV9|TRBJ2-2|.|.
CASSGETVNTGELFF
TGTGCCAGCAGCGGTGAGACAGTGAACACCGGGGAGCTGTTTTTT
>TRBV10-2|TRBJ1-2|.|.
CASSDLSEFDGYTF
TGCGCCAGCAGTGATTTGTCGGAGTTCGATGGCTACACCTTC
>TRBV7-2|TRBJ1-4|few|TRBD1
CASSFRQGREKLFF
TGTGCCAGCAGCTTTAGACAGGGGAGGGAAAAACTGTTTTTT
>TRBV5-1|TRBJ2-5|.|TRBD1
CASSPRQGAYKTQYF
TGCGCCAGCAGCCCTAGACAGGGGGCTTACAAGACCCAGTACTTC